This T cell receptor beta chain was found in a study of long-term antiretroviral therapy in people with HIV (dated by TCRdb to between 2021 and 2022). In the study overall: The earliest samples were collected roughly a decade before the 2015 WHO recommendation for immediate ART, at a time when ART was usually postponed until CD4 counts fell. No cross-contamination during QIAcube processing was seen in test extractions of a monoclonal T-cell line run alongside 33 polyclonal samples. This retrospective serial study examined whether starting ART and sustained HIV suppression were associated with changes in the composition and diversity of the TRB repertoire in peripheral blood. From some 33 adults with confirmed HIV infection, the cohort provided approximately 190 cryopreserved PBMC samples, gathered serially across a mean of around 6 years (range 1-12). Of the approximately 30 participants with HIV, 10 to 11 were female. The investigation overall reported the following: No data were available on ART adherence, viral resistance or therapy changes, limiting inferences about post-ART repertoire changes. Limited PBMC availability meant only the TCR beta chain was sequenced, without alpha chain pairing. Unsorted PBMC were profiled instead of sorted CD4+ and CD8+ T cells because pre-ART samples had limited cell numbers. Expanded TRB clones identified before ART initiation dominated the repertoire at all time points, although this dominance fluctuated and declined in many PLHIV after ART. Starting ART was linked to a significant rise in TRB diversity, yet even after long-term ART the diversity remained significantly lower than in transplant donor controls. HIV repertoires had narrower CDR3 length ranges than controls, and the network structure suggested an antigen-experienced repertoire that shifted only slightly toward naive after ART. Samples dated from the mid-2000s to the late 2010s, and the ART regimens used may be less effective than current ones.

The immunoSEQ hsTCRB v3.0 assay was used at survey level resolution to sequence the TRB variable region. The targeted TRB sequencing depth was 40,000-50,000 T-cell genomes per sample. An Illumina MiSeq with a v3 150-cycle kit was used to sequence the pooled TRB libraries. Per the source publication's procedure: Repertoire analysis was performed in R inside a reproducible Nextflow workflow that covered QC, data transformation and analysis. LymphoSeq2, an R package for exploring AIRR-Seq data, was used to implement custom analyses. Several samples that produced fewer than 5000 total TRB sequences were removed, so approximately 170 HIV repertoires were analyzed. Among the 180 to 200 retained HIV repertoires, 59 were collected before ART initiation and fewer than 150 were collected after ART initiation. Each repertoire was downsampled to 5000 TRB nucleotide sequences, and summary statistics were averaged across 100 downsampling iterations. The analysis kept only TRB sequences whose CDR3 regions were at least seven amino acids long. Diversity was measured with a Shannon entropy-derived clonality score and the Gini coefficient. In the repertoire networks, any two of the top 5000 CDR3 amino acid sequences were linked whenever the two sequences differed by an edit distance of one. For TRB CDR3 amino acid sequences, GLIPH2 was used to predict antigen specificity groups and MHC restriction. To flag known CMV, EBV, HIV or tissue antigen associations, CDR3 amino acid sequences were matched against VDJdb and McPAS-TCR. Pre-ART, post-ART and control groups were compared with Wilcoxon signed-rank tests and Holm-Bonferroni correction. This is the immuneACCESS table as TCRdb keeps it, with only in-frame sequences that have V and J called. A part of the clones is gone; compared with another copy, unresolved V genes explain less than half, and the rest is unexplained. Clonal size and the V and J genes are those of that table, whereas D and trimming came from the DNA. The sample table holds over 25,000 clones, of which about 94% were seen once. The ten largest make up 10% of the sample.

Participants were included only if at least one PBMC sample before ART initiation and at least two post-ART samples were available. Treatment was received in the United States of America by all participants with HIV. Cryopreserved samples of about 0.9-11 million PBMC were thawed and washed before DNA extraction. At the time of the earliest PBMC sample, participants with HIV were aged between about 20 and 60 years. PBMC samples were contributed by each participant from 1-4 timepoints before ART initiation and 2-8 timepoints after ART initiation, with a median of 7 samples. Serial HIV viral load, CD4+ T-cell count, ART history and demographic data were obtained for every participant. Genomic DNA was extracted from unsorted PBMC with a Qiagen kit on a QIAcube, processed in batches of 12 samples. Its CDR3 holds 15 amino acids, cysteine through phenylalanine. The kept DNA is CDR3 alone, 45 bases in frame from the first base. Looking up the germline V gene (reference sequence) yields CDR1 LNHDA and CDR2 SQIVND. The junction carries 16 bases between V and J, which are trimmed by 1 base and 9 bases respectively.

With regard to this clone: Its antigen is unknown. Qualities for individual bases were not recorded, and no much larger clone is one base off.

This chain is built from TRBV19 and TRBJ2-1, with TRBD1 perhaps the D gene, on 6 matching bases. The receptor's source is a man in his forties with HIV. The sample here was unsorted PBMCs, taken 6.2 years after starting antiretroviral therapy. The CDR3 reads CASSIVNRVSGEQFF. Read as DNA, the sequence is TGTGCCAGTAGTATAGTCAACAGGGTATCTGGTGAGCAGTTCTTC.